Listed here are 4 T cell receptor beta chains from one sample, sequenced in a study of T cell changes during pregnancy in multiple sclerosis. Using immunoSEQ multiplex PCR, the repertoire was profiled, and TCRdb retains in-frame clones only, with some absent. The data contain 85,000 to 100,000 clones, 92% of them singletons. The sequencing used peripheral blood, collected in the first trimester of pregnancy. These receptors were taken from a female donor with multiple sclerosis, enrolled in a pregnancy study.

This clone was recorded once. The CDR3 DNA follows: TGCGCCAGCAGCTTGGGAGGGGGCGGAGCTGAAGCTTTCTTT. This sequence encodes CASSLGGGGAEAFF. This chain links TRBV5-1 with TRBJ1-1; 7 positions match TRBD1. Germline lookup yields CDR1 SGHRS and CDR2 YFSETQ. V lost 0 bases and J lost 6; bases outside the gene matches: 5. The CDR3 runs to 14 residues.

This clone was seen just once. This sequence joins TRBV28 and TRBJ1-1; TRBD1 matches 8 bases. The V segment lost 5 bases and the J segment 10 bases; nucleotides outside the gene matches: 6. Germline V gives CDR1 MDHEN, CDR2 SYDVKM. The length of the CDR3 is 12 residues. As DNA, the CDR3 is TGTGCCAGCAGTGTACAGGGGGGGGGAGCTTTCTTT. Its translation is CASSVQGGGAFF.

This chain links TRBV10-1 with TRBJ2-1; 13 bases are a match to TRBD2. Losses at the gene ends were 7 bases for V and 15 bases for J; bases not matched to a gene: 15. The CDR3 length is 15 residues. CDR1 and CDR2 (germline): WNHNN, SYGVQD (reference sequence). CDR3 in amino acids: CASNSLLAGGSLRFF. CDR3 DNA sequence: TGCGCCAGCAATTCTTTACTAGCGGGAGGGTCTTTGAGGTTCTTC.

The V call is TRBV2, the J call TRBJ1-5; D ambiguous. V was shortened by 5 bases and J by 3 bases, with 17 bases between the two germline ends. Germline V gene lookup returns CDR1 SNHLY and CDR2 FYNNEI. The CDR3 spans 16 residues. The DNA of the CDR3 is TGTGCCAGCAGTTCCCCTGGGCGGAGGGCCAATCAGCCCCAGCATTTT. The encoded protein is CASSSPGRRANQPQHF.